The 13 T cell receptor beta chains below were found in one sample sequenced in a study of T-cell memory formation after mild COVID-19. TCRdb re-called the 5' RACE reads through MiXCR, storing one row per CDR3 protein. This sample yields 500,000 to 600,000 distinct CDR3 sequences, of which about a sixth are seen a single time; 9.5% to 15% belongs to the top ten. The sequenced sample was PBMCs or a T cell subset sorted from them (not recorded which). Every receptor here comes from an adult woman who had mild COVID-19 (a few samples of this study predate the infection). Cell type and time point are not known.

This clonotype was observed a few times. The V call is TRBV9, the J call TRBJ2-7; D is unclear. Germline-derived CDR1 and CDR2 are SGDLS and YYNGEE. This CDR3 has 11 amino acids. The V end lost 3 bases, the J end lost 6 bases, and 7 bases lay between the germline ends. The CDR3 loop is CASSAMGEQYF. Here the CDR3 DNA reads TGTGCCAGCAGCGCCATGGGCGAGCAGTACTTC.

This clonotype was recorded a few times. The chain is built from TRBV12-3 or TRBV12-4 and TRBJ2-3; perhaps TRBD2 as D (5 bases). The CDR3 length is 15 residues. The ends were cut back, 5 bases at V and 6 bases at J, with 18 bases in the middle. CDR3 in DNA: TGTGCCAGCAGTGCCCACGGTTTTACGGGGGATACGCAGTATTTT. Residues: CASSAHGFTGDTQYF.

This clonotype is labeled medium-sized. The V call is TRBV7-6, the J call TRBJ2-5; D possibly corresponds to TRBD2 (5 bases). CDR1 is SGHVS, CDR2 FNYEAQ, per germline. The V end lost 0 bases, the J end lost 1 base, and 9 bases lay between the germline ends. This CDR3 is built from 15 residues. CDR3 residues: CASSLASRGQETQYF. The CDR3 DNA reads TGTGCCAGCAGCTTAGCTAGCCGGGGCCAAGAGACCCAGTACTTC.

The CDR3 reads CASSDRGDYGYTF. The CDR3, as DNA: TGCGCCAGCAGTGACAGGGGTGACTATGGCTACACCTTC. This rearrangement joins TRBV5-1 to TRBJ1-2, with 8 nucleotides matching TRBD1. The CDR3 covers 13 residues. With 5 bases clipped from V and 3 bases from J, the junction kept 3 bases outside the gene matches. Germline values: CDR1 SGHRS, CDR2 YFSETQ.

The genes are TRBV20-1 and TRBJ2-1; 13 bases align to TRBD2. V lost 3 bases, J lost 4 bases, and 12 bases stayed unmatched. The CDR3 length is 18 residues. The germline V gene has CDR1 DFQATT and CDR2 SNEGSKA (reference sequence). CDR3 residues: CSARVPGTSGAFYNEQFF. DNA of the CDR3: TGCAGTGCTAGGGTTCCCGGGACTAGCGGGGCCTTTTACAATGAGCAGTTCTTC.

V and J are TRBV6-5 and TRBJ2-7, with 9 bases fitting TRBD1. Germline V lookup: CDR1 MNHEY, CDR2 SVGAGI. The ends lost 0 bases at V and 4 bases at J; junction bases unmatched: 4. There are 15 residues in the CDR3. CDR3 coding DNA: TGTGCCAGCAGTTACTCACTACAGGGGGCGTACGAGCAGTACTTC. This codes for CASSYSLQGAYEQYF.

In DNA form, the CDR3 reads TGTGCCAGCAGTTCAGAGGGGCTACGCACAGATACGCAGTATTTT. Protein: CASSSEGLRTDTQYF. The chain is built from TRBV12-3 or TRBV12-4 and TRBJ2-3; perhaps D is TRBD1 or TRBD2 (5 bases each). CDR3 length: 15 amino acids. V dropped 4 bases and J dropped 1 base, with 12 bases sitting between them.

This clonotype occurred a few times. The rearrangement uses TRBV19 and TRBJ2-5; D is perhaps TRBD1 (5 bases). The germline CDR1 and CDR2 sequences are LNHDA and SQIVND (reference sequence). The V end lost 3 bases, the J end lost 1 base, and 6 bases lay between the germline ends. There are 13 residues in the CDR3. CDR3 nucleotide sequence: TGTGCCAGTAGTATGACAGCCCAAGAGACCCAGTACTTC. Amino acid sequence: CASSMTAQETQYF. Full variable domain (outside the CDR3, taken from reference TRBV19 and TRBJ2-5): DGGITQSPKYLFRKEGQNVTLSCEQNLNHDAMYWYRQDPGQGLRLIYYSQIVNDFQKGDIAEGYSVSREKKESFPLTVTSAQKNPTAFYLCASSMTAQETQYFGPGTRLLVL.

The sample holds a few counts of this clonotype. The chain combines TRBV9 with TRBJ2-1; D possibly uses TRBD1 or TRBD2 (6 bases each). V lost 3 bases and J 2 bases, leaving 15 bases between the germline ends. Per germline, CDR1 SGDLS and CDR2 YYNGEE. The CDR3 loop spans 16 amino acids. The CDR3 coding sequence is TGTGCCAGCAGCGGAAGGGGGGATTCCACCTACAATGAGCAGTTCTTC. Translation gives CASSGRGDSTYNEQFF.

V usage is TRBV27 and J usage is TRBJ2-7, with 8 bases aligning to TRBD1. Germline V lookup: CDR1 MNHEY, CDR2 SMNVEV (reference sequence). There are 14 residues in the CDR3. With V trimmed by 1 base and J by 4 bases, 3 bases remained unmatched. The CDR3 protein is CASSLWQGAYEQYF. CDR3 sequence (DNA): TGTGCCAGCAGTTTATGGCAGGGGGCGTACGAGCAGTACTTC.

This clonotype came up a few times. The CDR3 here is CASSLGGLAGPLYNEQFF. CDR3 sequence (DNA): TGTGCCAGCAGCTTAGGAGGACTAGCGGGGCCACTCTACAATGAGCAGTTCTTC. The rearrangement uses TRBV7-3 and TRBJ2-1; TRBD2 matches at 12 bases. Trimming removed 2 bases from V and 3 bases from J; junction bases left unmatched: 8. The CDR3 consists of 18 residues. Per the germline V gene, CDR1 is SGHTA and CDR2 is FQGTGA.

This clonotype was seen a few times. The genes are TRBV5-1 and TRBJ2-7, with TRBD2 identical over 7 bases. The J segment lost 5 bases and the V segment lost 4 bases, leaving 21 bases of the junction unmatched. The CDR3 has 18 residues. Per the germline V gene, CDR1 is SGHRS and CDR2 is YFSETQ. As DNA, the CDR3 is TGCGCCAGCAGCACGGGACGCCAAGGCGGGAGCGGCAGAGACGAGCAGTACTTC. Protein sequence: CASSTGRQGGSGRDEQYF. Supplemented by reference TRBV5-1 and TRBJ2-7, the full variable domain reads KAGVTQTPRYLIKTRGQQVTLSCSPISGHRSVSWYQQTPGQGLQFLFEYFSETQRNKGNFPGRFSGRQFSNSRSEMNVSTLELGDSALYLCASSTGRQGGSGRDEQYFGPGTRLTVT.

This clonotype has only one observation. The junction and the germline gene differ at one end; a read error may be behind it. The DNA of the CDR3 is TGTGCCAGCAGCGGCGACATCGCAATGAACACTGAAGATTTCTTT. Residues: CASSGDIAMNTEDFF. The chain carries TRBV9 and TRBJ1-1, with unresolved D. The CDR3 totals 15 residues. The germline V gene encodes CDR1 SGDLS and CDR2 YYNGEE.